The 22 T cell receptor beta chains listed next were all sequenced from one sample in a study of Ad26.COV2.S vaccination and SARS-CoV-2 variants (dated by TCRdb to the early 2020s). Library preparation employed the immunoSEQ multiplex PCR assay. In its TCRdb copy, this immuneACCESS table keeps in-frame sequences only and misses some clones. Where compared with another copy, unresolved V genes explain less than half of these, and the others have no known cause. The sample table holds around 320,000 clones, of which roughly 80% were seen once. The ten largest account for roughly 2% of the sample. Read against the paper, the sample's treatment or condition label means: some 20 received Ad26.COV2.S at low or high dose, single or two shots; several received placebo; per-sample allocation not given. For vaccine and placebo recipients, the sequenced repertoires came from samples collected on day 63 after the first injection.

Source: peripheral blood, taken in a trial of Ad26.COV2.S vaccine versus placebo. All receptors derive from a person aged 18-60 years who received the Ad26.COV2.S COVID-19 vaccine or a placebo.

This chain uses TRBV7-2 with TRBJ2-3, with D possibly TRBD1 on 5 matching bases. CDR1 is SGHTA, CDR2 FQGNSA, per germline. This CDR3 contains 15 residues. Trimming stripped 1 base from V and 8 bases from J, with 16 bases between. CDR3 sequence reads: CASSLDPRSRGTQYF. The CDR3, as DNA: TGTGCCAGCAGCTTAGACCCCCGTTCAAGGGGTACGCAGTATTTT.

Here the CDR3 reads CASGRGSTNEKLFF. The CDR3 nucleotides read TGCGCCAGCGGGAGAGGATCAACTAATGAAAAACTGTTTTTT. V gene TRBV4-1 combines with J gene TRBJ1-4; D is undetermined. This CDR3 comprises 14 residues. The germline CDR1 and CDR2 sequences are MGHRA and YSYEKL. The ends were cut back, 8 bases at V and 0 bases at J, with 10 bases in the middle.

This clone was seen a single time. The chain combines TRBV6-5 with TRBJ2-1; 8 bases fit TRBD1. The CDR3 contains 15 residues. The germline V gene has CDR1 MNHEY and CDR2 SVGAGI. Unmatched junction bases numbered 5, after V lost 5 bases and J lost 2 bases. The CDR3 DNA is TGTGCCAGCAGTCAAACAGGGGGACCCTACAATGAGCAGTTCTTC. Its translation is CASSQTGGPYNEQFF.

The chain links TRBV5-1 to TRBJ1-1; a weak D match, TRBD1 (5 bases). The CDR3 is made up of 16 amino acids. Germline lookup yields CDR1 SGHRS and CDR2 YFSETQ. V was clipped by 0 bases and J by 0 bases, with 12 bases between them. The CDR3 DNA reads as TGCGCCAGCAGCTTGGAGGGCCGGGGGGTGAACACTGAAGCTTTCTTT. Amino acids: CASSLEGRGVNTEAFF. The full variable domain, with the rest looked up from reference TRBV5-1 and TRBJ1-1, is KAGVTQTPRYLIKTRGQQVTLSCSPISGHRSVSWYQQTPGQGLQFLFEYFSETQRNKGNFPGRFSGRQFSNSRSEMNVSTLELGDSALYLCASSLEGRGVNTEAFFGQGTRLTVV.

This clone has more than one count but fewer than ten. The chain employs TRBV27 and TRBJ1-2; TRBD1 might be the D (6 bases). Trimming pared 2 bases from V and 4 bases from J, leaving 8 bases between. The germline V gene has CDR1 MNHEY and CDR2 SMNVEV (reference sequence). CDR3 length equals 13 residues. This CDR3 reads CASSLNRAYGYTF. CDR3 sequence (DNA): TGTGCCAGCAGTTTAAACAGGGCCTATGGCTACACCTTC.

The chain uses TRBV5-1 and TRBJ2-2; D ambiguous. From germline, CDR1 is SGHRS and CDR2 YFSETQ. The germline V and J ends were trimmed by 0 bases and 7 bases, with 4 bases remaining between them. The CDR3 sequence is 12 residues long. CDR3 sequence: CASSLVGGELFF. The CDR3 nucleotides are TGCGCCAGCAGCTTGGTAGGCGGGGAGCTGTTTTTT.

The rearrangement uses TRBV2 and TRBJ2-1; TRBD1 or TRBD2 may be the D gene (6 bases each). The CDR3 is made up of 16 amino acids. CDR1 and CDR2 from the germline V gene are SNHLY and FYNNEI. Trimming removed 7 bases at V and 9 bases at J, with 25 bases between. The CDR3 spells CASMFRAGVISGEQFF. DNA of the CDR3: TGTGCCAGCATGTTTCGGGCAGGGGTAATTAGCGGTGAGCAGTTCTTC.

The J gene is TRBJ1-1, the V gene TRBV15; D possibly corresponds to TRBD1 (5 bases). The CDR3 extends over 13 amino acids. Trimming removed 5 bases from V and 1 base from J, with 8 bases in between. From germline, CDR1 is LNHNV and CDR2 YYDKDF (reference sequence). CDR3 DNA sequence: TGTGCCACCAGCTTGGACACGAACACTGAAGCTTTCTTT. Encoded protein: CATSLDTNTEAFF.

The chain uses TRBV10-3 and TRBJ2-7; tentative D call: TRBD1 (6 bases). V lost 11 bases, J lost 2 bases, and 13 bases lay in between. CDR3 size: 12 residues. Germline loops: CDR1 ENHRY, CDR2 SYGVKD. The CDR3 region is CAATGFPYEQYF. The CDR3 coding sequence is TGTGCCGCCACAGGGTTTCCCTACGAGCAGTACTTC.

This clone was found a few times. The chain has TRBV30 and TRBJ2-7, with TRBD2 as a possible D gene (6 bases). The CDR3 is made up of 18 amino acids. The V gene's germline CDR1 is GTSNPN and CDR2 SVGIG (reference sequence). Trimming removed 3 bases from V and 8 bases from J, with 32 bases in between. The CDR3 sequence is CAWSLTLRENNSGGKQYF. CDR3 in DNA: TGTGCCTGGAGCCTAACACTCAGGGAGAACAACTCCGGGGGAAAGCAGTACTTC. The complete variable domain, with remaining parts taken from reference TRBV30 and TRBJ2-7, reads SQTIHQWPATLVQPVGSPLSLECTVEGTSNPNLYWYRQAAGRGLQLLFYSVGIGQISSEVPQNLSASRPQDRQFILSSKKLLLSDSGFYLCAWSLTLRENNSGGKQYFGPGTRLTVT.

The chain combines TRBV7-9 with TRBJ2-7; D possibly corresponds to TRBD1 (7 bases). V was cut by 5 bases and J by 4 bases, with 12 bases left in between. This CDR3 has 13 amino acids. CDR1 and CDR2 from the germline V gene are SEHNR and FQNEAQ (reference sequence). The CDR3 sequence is CASSQSGGYEQYF. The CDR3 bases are TGTGCCAGCAGCCAGTCAGGGGGGTACGAGCAGTACTTC.

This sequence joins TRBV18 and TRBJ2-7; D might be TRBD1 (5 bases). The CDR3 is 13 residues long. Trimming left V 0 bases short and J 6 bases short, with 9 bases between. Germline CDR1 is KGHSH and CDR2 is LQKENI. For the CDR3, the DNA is TGTGCCAGCTCACCACCGCAGGGTGGCGAGCAGTACTTC. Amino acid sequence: CASSPPQGGEQYF.

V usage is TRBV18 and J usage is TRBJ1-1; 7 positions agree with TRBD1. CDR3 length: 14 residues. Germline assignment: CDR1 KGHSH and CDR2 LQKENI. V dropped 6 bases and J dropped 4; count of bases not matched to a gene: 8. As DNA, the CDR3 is TGTGCCAGCTCGGGAGGACAGGACTCCACTGAAGCTTTCTTT. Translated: CASSGGQDSTEAFF.

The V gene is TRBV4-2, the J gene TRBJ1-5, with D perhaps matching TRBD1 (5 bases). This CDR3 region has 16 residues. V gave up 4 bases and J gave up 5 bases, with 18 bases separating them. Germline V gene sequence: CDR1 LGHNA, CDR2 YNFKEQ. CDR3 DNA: TGTGCCAGCAGCCCCCGAACGGGGCAGAGCTATCAGCCCCAGCATTTT. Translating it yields CASSPRTGQSYQPQHF.

Here the CDR3 DNA reads TGCAGCGTCACAGGGCACGCCTACGAGCAGTACTTC. Translating it yields CSVTGHAYEQYF. The V gene is TRBV29-1, the J gene TRBJ2-7; the D gene is possibly TRBD1 (6 bases). V dropped 6 bases and J dropped 2 bases, with 11 bases sitting between them. Germline CDR1 is SQVTM and CDR2 is ANQGSEA. This CDR3 comprises 12 residues.

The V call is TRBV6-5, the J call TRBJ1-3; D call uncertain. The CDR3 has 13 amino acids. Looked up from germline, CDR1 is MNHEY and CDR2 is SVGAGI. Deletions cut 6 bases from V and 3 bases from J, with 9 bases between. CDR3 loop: CASSSEGGNTIYF. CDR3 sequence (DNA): TGTGCCAGCAGCTCAGAAGGTGGAAACACCATATATTTT.

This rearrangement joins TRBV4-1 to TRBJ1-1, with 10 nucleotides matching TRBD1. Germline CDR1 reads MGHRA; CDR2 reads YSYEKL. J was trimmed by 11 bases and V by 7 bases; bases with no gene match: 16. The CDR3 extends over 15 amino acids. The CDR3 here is CASTAPLTGTGAAFF. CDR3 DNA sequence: TGCGCCAGCACCGCACCACTTACCGGGACAGGGGCGGCTTTCTTT.

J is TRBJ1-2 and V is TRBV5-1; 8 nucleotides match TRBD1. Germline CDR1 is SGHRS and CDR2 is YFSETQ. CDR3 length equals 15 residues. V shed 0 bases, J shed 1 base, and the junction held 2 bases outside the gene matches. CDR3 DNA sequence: TGCGCCAGCAGCTTGGGGACAGGGCTTAACTATGGCTACACCTTC. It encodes CASSLGTGLNYGYTF.

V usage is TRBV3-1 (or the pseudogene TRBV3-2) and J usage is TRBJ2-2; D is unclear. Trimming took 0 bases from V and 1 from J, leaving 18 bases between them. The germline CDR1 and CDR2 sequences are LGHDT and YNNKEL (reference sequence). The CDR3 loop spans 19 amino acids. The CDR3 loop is CASSQERVRKAGNTGELFF. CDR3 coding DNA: TGTGCCAGCAGCCAAGAAAGAGTTCGAAAAGCAGGGAACACCGGGGAGCTGTTTTTT.

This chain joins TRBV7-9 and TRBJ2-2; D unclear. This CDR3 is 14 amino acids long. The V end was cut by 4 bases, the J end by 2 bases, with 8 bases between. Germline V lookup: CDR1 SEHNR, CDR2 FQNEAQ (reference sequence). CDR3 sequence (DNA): TGTGCCAGCAGCTCTTATCTTAACACCGGGGAGCTGTTTTTT. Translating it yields CASSSYLNTGELFF.

This CDR3 is CAISGWEMNTEAFF. The CDR3 DNA reads as TGTGCCATCAGTGGGTGGGAGATGAACACTGAAGCTTTCTTT. The V and J genes are TRBV10-3 and TRBJ1-1; D remains ambiguous. With 4 bases removed from V and 0 bases from J, the gap between germline ends came to 9 bases. This CDR3 is 14 amino acids long. CDR1 and CDR2 from the germline V gene are ENHRY and SYGVKD.

The CDR3 loop is CASSLAGEGGEQYF. The DNA of the CDR3 is TGTGCCAGCAGCTTAGCCGGGGAAGGTGGGGAGCAGTACTTC. The chain is built from TRBV7-9 and TRBJ2-7; D is possibly TRBD2 (5 bases). Looked up from germline, CDR1 is SEHNR and CDR2 is FQNEAQ (reference sequence). The CDR3 spans 14 residues. The ends were cut back, 0 bases at V and 7 bases at J, with 13 bases in the middle.